Below are 24 T cell receptor beta chains sequenced from a single sample in a study of blood T cell repertoires in COVID-19. The assay was immunoSEQ multiplex PCR, and TCRdb's table has in-frame clones only and misses some. The data show a few hundred thousand clones, with roughly nine tenths seen just once and more than 1% held by the top ten. Sequenced input: PBMCs or T cells enriched from blood (not recorded which). The origin of the receptors is a human donor in a cohort exposed to, infected with or recovered from COVID-19 (not recorded which). The donor label of this sample is uncertain.

This chain uses TRBV7-2 with TRBJ1-6, with 10 bases identical to TRBD1. The CDR3 consists of 15 residues. V trimming: 3 bases; J trimming: 9 bases; junction bases outside the gene matches: 5. Germline CDR1 is SGHTA and CDR2 is FQGNSA. CDR3 bases: TGTGCCAGCAGCTTCCAAGGGACAGGGGCTTCACCCCTCCACTTT. It encodes CASSFQGTGASPLHF. Filled out from reference TRBV7-2 and TRBJ1-6, the complete variable domain reads GAGVSQSPSNKVTEKGKDVELRCDPISGHTALYWYRQSLGQGLEFLIYFQGNSAPDKSGLPSDRFSAERTGGSVSTLTIQRTQQEDSAVYLCASSFQGTGASPLHFGNGTRLTVT.

The V call is TRBV30, the J call TRBJ1-2; D is unresolved. CDR1 is GTSNPN and CDR2 is SVGIG in the germline V gene (reference sequence). The CDR3 covers 13 residues. With 2 bases removed from V and 6 bases from J, the gap between germline ends came to 13 bases. The CDR3 coding sequence is TGTGCCTGGAGTTTCTCCCTCGGGAATGGCTACACCTTC. This gives the protein CAWSFSLGNGYTF.

The chain's CDR3 is CASGPSDRFSSYEQYF. CDR3 sequence (DNA): TGTGCTAGTGGTCCATCCGACAGGTTTAGCTCCTACGAGCAGTACTTC. This chain links TRBV12-5 with TRBJ2-7, with a weak D call TRBD1 (6 bases). Germline CDR1 is LGHNT and CDR2 is FRNRAP. The CDR3 loop spans 16 amino acids. Trimming pared 5 bases from V and 0 bases from J, leaving 17 bases between.

The V gene is TRBV2, the J gene TRBJ1-6, with D unclear. The germline V gene has CDR1 SNHLY and CDR2 FYNNEI. The CDR3 contains 16 residues. Trimming shortened V by 3 bases and J by 0 bases, and 9 bases separated the two germline ends. Here the CDR3 DNA reads TGTGCCAGCAGTGAGGGCAGGCACTCCTATAATTCACCCCTCCACTTT. Protein product: CASSEGRHSYNSPLHF.

This clone was seen only a few times. The chain combines TRBV7-9 with TRBJ2-1, with D unclear. The length of the CDR3 is 14 residues. Germline CDR1 reads SEHNR; CDR2 reads FQNEAQ (reference sequence). Deletions cut 2 bases from V and 6 bases from J, with 11 bases between. CDR3 region: CASSLSSPFNEQFF. The CDR3 DNA reads as TGTGCCAGCAGCTTATCTTCCCCTTTCAATGAGCAGTTCTTC.

The chain is built from TRBV4-1 and TRBJ1-3; D gene unclear. Trimming took off 1 base at V and 3 bases at J, with 7 bases between the two ends. Looked up from germline, CDR1 is MGHRA and CDR2 is YSYEKL. The CDR3 is made up of 14 amino acids. The CDR3, as DNA: TGCGCCAGCAGCCAAGTTCTGTTTGGAAACACCATATATTTT. It codes for CASSQVLFGNTIYF.

The J gene is TRBJ2-2, the V gene TRBV10-3; 10 nucleotides agree with TRBD2. In germline, CDR1 is ENHRY, CDR2 SYGVKD. The trim removed 10 bases at V and 5 bases at J, leaving 7 bases unmatched. CDR3 length equals 14 residues. This CDR3 reads CATREAGGTGELFF. CDR3 nucleotides: TGTGCCACGCGCGAAGCGGGGGGGACCGGGGAGCTGTTTTTT.

The chain is built from TRBV28 and TRBJ2-7; TRBD1 aligns across 10 bases. Germline V lookup: CDR1 MDHEN, CDR2 SYDVKM. This CDR3 spans 15 amino acids. Losses at the gene ends were 2 bases for V and 2 bases for J; bases not matched to a gene: 3. CDR3 DNA: TGTGCCAGCAGTTTAGGGACAGGGGTCCCCTACGAGCAGTACTTC. This gives the protein CASSLGTGVPYEQYF.

This clone was detected once. The V and J genes are TRBV30 and TRBJ1-1; no firm D call. The CDR3 loop spans 11 amino acids. Germline V gives CDR1 GTSNPN, CDR2 SVGIG (reference sequence). V shed 4 bases and J shed 3 bases, with 6 bases lying between them. The CDR3 loop is CAWTLYTEAFF. The CDR3 DNA reads TGTGCCTGGACCTTATACACTGAAGCTTTCTTT. Full variable domain (missing parts from reference TRBV30 and TRBJ1-1): SQTIHQWPATLVQPVGSPLSLECTVEGTSNPNLYWYRQAAGRGLQLLFYSVGIGQISSEVPQNLSASRPQDRQFILSSKKLLLSDSGFYLCAWTLYTEAFFGQGTRLTVV.

This clone was observed once. This chain joins TRBV9 and TRBJ1-6; weak D call: TRBD1 (6 bases). This CDR3 region has 14 residues. CDR1 and CDR2 (germline): SGDLS, YYNGEE. Between the trimmed V and J ends, which lost 3 bases and 7 bases, there was a span of 11 bases. The CDR3 sequence: CASSDGQTNSPLHF. For the CDR3, the DNA is TGTGCCAGCAGCGATGGACAGACAAATTCACCCCTCCACTTT.

The V and J genes are TRBV11-2 and TRBJ1-6; 8 bases match TRBD1. CDR1 and CDR2 from the germline V gene are SGHAT and FQNNGV. Trimming removed 3 bases from V and 10 bases from J; junction bases left unmatched: 8. This CDR3 has 15 residues. In DNA form, the CDR3 reads TGTGCCAGCAGCTTCCTGACAGGGGCAGAGTCACCCCTCCACTTT. Translation gives CASSFLTGAESPLHF.

The V and J genes are TRBV2 and TRBJ2-7; possibly TRBD1 for D (6 bases). There are 14 residues in the CDR3. Trimming removed 2 bases from V and 4 bases from J, with 12 bases in between. CDR1 SNHLY and CDR2 FYNNEI come from the germline V gene. CDR3 region: CASSESPGDYEQYF. The DNA for the CDR3 is TGTGCCAGCAGTGAAAGCCCAGGGGATTACGAGCAGTACTTC.

This chain joins TRBV5-1 and TRBJ1-1; D not resolved. The CDR3 is 12 residues long. Germline CDR1 is SGHRS and CDR2 is YFSETQ. V lost 5 bases and J 4 bases, leaving 9 bases between the germline ends. The DNA of the CDR3 is TGCGCCAGCAGGGGAGGAGGCACTGAAGCTTTCTTT. This translates into CASRGGGTEAFF. The entire variable domain, with the rest obtained from reference TRBV5-1 and TRBJ1-1, is as follows: KAGVTQTPRYLIKTRGQQVTLSCSPISGHRSVSWYQQTPGQGLQFLFEYFSETQRNKGNFPGRFSGRQFSNSRSEMNVSTLELGDSALYLCASRGGGTEAFFGQGTRLTVV.

The rearrangement joins TRBV5-6 to TRBJ2-5; D remains unclear. V was clipped by 0 bases and J by 0 bases, with 6 bases between them. The germline V gene has CDR1 SGHDT and CDR2 YYEEEE. The CDR3 is 14 residues long. CDR3 residues: CASSLAGNQETQYF. DNA of the CDR3: TGTGCCAGCAGCTTGGCAGGAAACCAAGAGACCCAGTACTTC.

The V gene is TRBV9, the J gene TRBJ1-3, with TRBD1 matching 7 bases. The CDR3 is 15 residues long. J gave up 3 bases and V 4 bases, and 7 bases lay outside the gene matches. CDR1 and CDR2 (germline): SGDLS, YYNGEE. CDR3 bases: TGTGCCAGCAGCCCCGACAGGGCGTATGGAAACACCATATATTTT. It encodes CASSPDRAYGNTIYF.

The chain uses TRBV4-1 and TRBJ2-7, with 9 bases aligning to TRBD1. This CDR3 comprises 15 residues. Germline V lookup: CDR1 MGHRA, CDR2 YSYEKL. V dropped 2 bases and J dropped 5; count of bases not matched to a gene: 7. The CDR3 spells CASSQMGQGVDEQYF. The DNA for the CDR3 is TGCGCCAGCAGCCAAATGGGACAGGGAGTGGACGAGCAGTACTTC.

In DNA, the CDR3 is TGTGCCAGCAGCTTTTCGATAGACTCCTATGGCTACACCTTC. Residues: CASSFSIDSYGYTF. V gene TRBV7-9 combines with J gene TRBJ1-2; D ambiguous. Germline CDR1 and CDR2: SEHNR and FQNEAQ (reference sequence). V was shortened by 3 bases and J by 4 bases, with 12 bases between the two germline ends. This CDR3 has 14 amino acids.

The V gene is TRBV7-9, the J gene TRBJ2-5; no clear D gene. In germline, CDR1 is SEHNR, CDR2 FQNEAQ (reference sequence). Trimming took off 5 bases at V and 5 bases at J, with 3 bases between the two ends. The CDR3 has 10 amino acids. The CDR3 loop reads CASSGETQYF. For the CDR3, the DNA is TGTGCCAGCAGCGGCGAGACCCAGTACTTC.

The rearrangement uses TRBV4-1 and TRBJ1-2; D is unclear. Between the trimmed V and J ends, which lost 5 bases and 0 bases, there was a span of 7 bases. The CDR3 runs 13 residues. Germline CDR1 MGHRA, CDR2 YSYEKL. The CDR3: CASSKTSNYGYTF. As DNA, the CDR3 is TGCGCCAGCAGCAAGACATCTAACTATGGCTACACCTTC.

The chain has TRBV2 and TRBJ2-4, with 11 bases that match TRBD2. J lost 9 bases, V lost 2 bases, and 3 bases had no gene match. The CDR3 is made up of 14 amino acids. CDR1 and CDR2 (germline): SNHLY, FYNNEI. In nucleotides, the CDR3 is TGTGCCAGCAGTGAAATAGCGGGGGGGCGCATTCAGTACTTC. Its protein product is CASSEIAGGRIQYF.

This chain links TRBV28 with TRBJ2-1, with D perhaps matching TRBD1 (6 bases). The V gene lost 6 bases and the J gene lost 4 bases, with 19 bases spanning the gap. Germline values: CDR1 MDHEN, CDR2 SYDVKM. The CDR3 is 16 amino acids. Written as DNA, the CDR3 is TGTGCCAGCAGCCGCTATTGGGGACACACATACAATGAGCAGTTCTTC. It specifies CASSRYWGHTYNEQFF.

V usage is TRBV5-6 and J usage is TRBJ1-1, with D possibly matching TRBD1 (5 bases). With 2 bases removed from V and 5 bases from J, the gap between germline ends came to 16 bases. The germline V gene encodes CDR1 SGHDT and CDR2 YYEEEE. The CDR3 covers 15 residues. The CDR3 region is CASSFGALEGTEAFF. CDR3 nucleotide sequence: TGTGCCAGCAGCTTCGGGGCCCTGGAGGGGACTGAAGCTTTCTTT.

This chain links TRBV11-3 with TRBJ1-1; 7 nucleotides match TRBD1. V was clipped by 6 bases and J by 3 bases; unmatched bases: 4. The CDR3 has 13 residues. In germline, CDR1 is SGHNT, CDR2 YENEEA. CDR3 amino acids: CASSWTGDTEAFF. DNA of the CDR3: TGTGCCAGCAGTTGGACAGGAGACACTGAAGCTTTCTTT.

The chain couples TRBV24-1 to TRBJ1-2; TRBD1 matches at 7 bases. J was trimmed by 5 bases and V by 9 bases; bases with no gene match: 8. Looked up from germline, CDR1 is KGHDR and CDR2 is SFDVKD. The CDR3 totals 13 residues. The CDR3 DNA is TGTGCCACCCAAGGACAGGTTGGGTATGGCTACACCTTC. It specifies CATQGQVGYGYTF.